Listed below are T cell receptor beta chains from one sample, sequenced in a study of technical replicates of blood from a handful of donors. Measured with immunoSEQ multiplex PCR; TCRdb has only the in-frame clones, and not every one. The table lists 75,000 to 90,000 clones, approximately 96% of them singletons, with 0.34% in the top ten. The sample taken for sequencing was T cells isolated from PBMCs. These receptors were taken from a human donor in good health. CDR3s include the opening cysteine and the closing phenylalanine or tryptophan. A D gene is named only where the DNA matches it firmly. Rows give clone size only sometimes, using once, few, many, or a class for an expanded clone.

J gene: TRBJ1-4; clone size: NA; D gene: NA; V gene: TRBV4-1; CDR3 DNA: TGCGCCAGCAGCCCGAGTATAGCAACTAATGAAAAACTGTTTTTT; CDR3 protein: CASSPSIATNEKLFF
J gene: TRBJ2-1; clone size: NA; D gene: TRBD2; V gene: TRBV10-3; CDR3 DNA: TGTGCCATCAGTACTGGGACTATCCTAAATGAGCAGTTCTTC; CDR3 protein: CAISTGTILNEQFF
J gene: TRBJ2-7; clone size: NA; D gene: TRBD1; V gene: TRBV18; CDR3 DNA: TGTGCCAGCTCACCGGACAGGGTATCCTACGAGCAGTACTTC; CDR3 protein: CASSPDRVSYEQYF
J gene: TRBJ1-4; clone size: NA; D gene: NA; V gene: TRBV28; CDR3 DNA: TGTGCCAGCAGACCTCAGGGGAGCATTGGAAAACTGTTTTTT; CDR3 protein: CASRPQGSIGKLFF
J gene: TRBJ1-1; clone size: NA; D gene: TRBD1; V gene: TRBV6-5; CDR3 DNA: TGTGCCAGCAGTTTCCTAGGACAGGGTGGTAAAGCTTTCTTT; CDR3 protein: CASSFLGQGGKAFF
J gene: TRBJ2-3; clone size: once; D gene: NA; V gene: TRBV7-2; CDR3 DNA: TGTGCCAGCAGCCAAGGGCCCTCCGGGGGTCCAGATACGCAGTATTTT; CDR3 protein: CASSQGPSGGPDTQYF
J gene: TRBJ2-7; clone size: NA; D gene: NA; V gene: TRBV7-9; CDR3 DNA: TGTGCCAGCAGCTCGGGGACTCTCCGGACCCACGAGCAGTACTTC; CDR3 protein: CASSSGTLRTHEQYF
J gene: TRBJ1-3; clone size: NA; D gene: NA; V gene: TRBV27; CDR3 DNA: TGTGCCAGCAGAACTACAGGGCCCTCTGGAAACACCATATATTTT; CDR3 protein: CASRTTGPSGNTIYF
J gene: TRBJ2-2; clone size: NA; D gene: NA; V gene: TRBV5-6; CDR3 DNA: TGTGCCAGCAATGACCTACAGGGTATCGCCGGGGAGCTGTTTTTT; CDR3 protein: CASNDLQGIAGELFF
J gene: TRBJ2-1; clone size: NA; D gene: NA; V gene: TRBV6-5; CDR3 DNA: TGTGCCAGCAGTCAGACTAGCAATGAGCAGTTCTTC; CDR3 protein: CASSQTSNEQFF
J gene: TRBJ1-2; clone size: NA; D gene: TRBD1; V gene: TRBV19; CDR3 DNA: TGTGCCAGTTTAAGGACAGGGAGGGCGGGCTATGGCTACACCTTC; CDR3 protein: CASLRTGRAGYGYTF
J gene: TRBJ2-6; clone size: NA; D gene: TRBD2; V gene: TRBV4-1; CDR3 DNA: TGCGCCAGCAGCCAGTCTCTAGCGGGAGCCCCTGGGGCCAACGTCCTGACTTTC; CDR3 protein: CASSQSLAGAPGANVLTF
J gene: TRBJ2-7; clone size: NA; D gene: TRBD2; V gene: TRBV4-1; CDR3 DNA: TGCGCCAGCAGCCAGGGACTAGCGGGAGCCTACGAGCAGTACTTC; CDR3 protein: CASSQGLAGAYEQYF
J gene: TRBJ2-7; clone size: NA; D gene: NA; V gene: TRBV4-3; CDR3 DNA: TGCGCCAGCAGCCAAGATCGGGGCTACGAGCAGTACTTC; CDR3 protein: CASSQDRGYEQYF
J gene: TRBJ2-7; clone size: once; D gene: TRBD2; V gene: TRBV9; CDR3 DNA: TGTGCCAGCGGCCGGACTAGGAACGAGCAGTACTTC; CDR3 protein: CASGRTRNEQYF
J gene: TRBJ2-7; clone size: NA; D gene: NA; V gene: TRBV7-9; CDR3 DNA: TGTGCCAGCAGTCAAACAGGGCTTAAGTACTTC; CDR3 protein: CASSQTGLKYF
J gene: TRBJ2-1; clone size: NA; D gene: NA; V gene: TRBV7-8; CDR3 DNA: TGTGCCAGCAGACCGGACAGATACAATGAGCAGTTCTTC; CDR3 protein: CASRPDRYNEQFF
J gene: TRBJ2-7; clone size: NA; D gene: NA; V gene: TRBV7-9; CDR3 DNA: TGTGCCAGCAGCTACCCCCGCACAGGTCTCGACGAGCAGTACTTC; CDR3 protein: CASSYPRTGLDEQYF
J gene: TRBJ1-5; clone size: NA; D gene: NA; V gene: TRBV19; CDR3 DNA: TGTGCCAGTAGCCTAAGTGCTTATCAGCCCCAGCATTTT; CDR3 protein: CASSLSAYQPQHF
J gene: TRBJ2-1; clone size: NA; D gene: NA; V gene: TRBV5-1; CDR3 DNA: TGCGCCAGCAGCTTGGCCCTAGGACTGCGGGACTCATACAATGAGCAGTTCTTC; CDR3 protein: CASSLALGLRDSYNEQFF
J gene: TRBJ2-6; clone size: NA; D gene: NA; V gene: TRBV6-6; CDR3 DNA: TGTGCCAGCAGTTACTCGATCGGGTACGGGGCCAACGTCCTGACTTTC; CDR3 protein: CASSYSIGYGANVLTF
J gene: TRBJ2-1; clone size: NA; D gene: TRBD2; V gene: TRBV9; CDR3 DNA: TGTGCCAGCAGCCTCCTCAACCCGACTCGAGCGGGAGATATAGGTGAGCAGTTCTTC; CDR3 protein: CASSLLNPTRAGDIGEQFF
J gene: TRBJ1-2; clone size: NA; D gene: NA; V gene: TRBV14; CDR3 DNA: TGTGCCAGCAGCCAAGGACAGAACTATGGCTACACCTTC; CDR3 protein: CASSQGQNYGYTF
J gene: TRBJ1-4; clone size: NA; D gene: NA; V gene: TRBV6-5; CDR3 DNA: TGTGCCAGCCGGGGTGCAACTAATGAAAAACTGTTTTTT; CDR3 protein: CASRGATNEKLFF
J gene: TRBJ2-3; clone size: NA; D gene: NA; V gene: TRBV21-1; CDR3 DNA: TGTGCCAGCAGCAAAGGTGGGACTAGCGGAGGGGATACGCAGTATTTT; CDR3 protein: CASSKGGTSGGDTQYF
J gene: TRBJ2-7; clone size: NA; D gene: NA; V gene: TRBV27; CDR3 DNA: TGTGCCAGCAGTTTTGGGCAGTTCTCCTACGAGCAGTACTTC; CDR3 protein: CASSFGQFSYEQYF
J gene: TRBJ1-1; clone size: NA; D gene: NA; V gene: TRBV19; CDR3 DNA: TGTGCCAGTAGTAGACTGACAGAGAACACTGAAGCTTTCTTT; CDR3 protein: CASSRLTENTEAFF
J gene: TRBJ1-2; clone size: NA; D gene: NA; V gene: TRBV4-3; CDR3 DNA: TGCGCCAGCAGCCAAGAGAGGGGGGGCTATGGCTACACCTTC; CDR3 protein: CASSQERGGYGYTF
J gene: TRBJ2-7; clone size: NA; D gene: TRBD2; V gene: TRBV7-8; CDR3 DNA: TGTGCCAGCAGCCCTGGGTCTAGCGGGAAGTACGAGCAGTACTTC; CDR3 protein: CASSPGSSGKYEQYF
J gene: TRBJ1-4; clone size: NA; D gene: TRBD1; V gene: TRBV5-1; CDR3 DNA: TGCGCCAGCAGCCATCAGACAGGGGCAACTAATGAAAAACTGTTTTTT; CDR3 protein: CASSHQTGATNEKLFF
J gene: TRBJ1-2; clone size: once; D gene: TRBD1; V gene: TRBV4-1; CDR3 DNA: TGCGCCAGCAGCCCGTCCGGGACAGGGTTAGATGGCTACACCTTC; CDR3 protein: CASSPSGTGLDGYTF
J gene: TRBJ2-3; clone size: NA; D gene: NA; V gene: TRBV9; CDR3 DNA: TGTGCCAGCAGCGTAGGAGATACAGATACGCAGTATTTT; CDR3 protein: CASSVGDTDTQYF
J gene: TRBJ2-7; clone size: NA; D gene: TRBD2; V gene: TRBV28; CDR3 DNA: TGTGCCAGCAGCTCTAGCGGGAGGGTTTCCTACGAGCAGTACTTC; CDR3 protein: CASSSSGRVSYEQYF
J gene: TRBJ1-2; clone size: NA; D gene: NA; V gene: TRBV19; CDR3 DNA: TGTGCCAGTAGTATAGAGCCCCCGACATCCTATGGCTACACCTTC; CDR3 protein: CASSIEPPTSYGYTF
J gene: TRBJ2-1; clone size: once; D gene: TRBD1; V gene: TRBV5-6; CDR3 DNA: TGTGCCAGCAGCTCGGGACAGTGGTCGGATGAGCAGTTCTTC; CDR3 protein: CASSSGQWSDEQFF
J gene: TRBJ2-5; clone size: NA; D gene: TRBD1; V gene: TRBV7-8; CDR3 DNA: TGTGCCAGCAGCTGGACGACAGGGTACCAAGAGACCCAGTACTTC; CDR3 protein: CASSWTTGYQETQYF
J gene: TRBJ1-1; clone size: NA; D gene: NA; V gene: TRBV19; CDR3 DNA: TGTGCCAGCAGGGAATATAACACTGAAGCTTTCTTT; CDR3 protein: CASREYNTEAFF
J gene: TRBJ1-2; clone size: NA; D gene: TRBD1; V gene: TRBV29-1; CDR3 DNA: TGCAGCGTTCCCGGGACAGGCGGAAACTATGGCTACACCTTC; CDR3 protein: CSVPGTGGNYGYTF
J gene: TRBJ1-2; clone size: NA; D gene: NA; V gene: TRBV9; CDR3 DNA: TGTGCCAGCAGCCCGACCCCGAGGGTGGGAGACATCTATGGCTACACCTTC; CDR3 protein: CASSPTPRVGDIYGYTF
J gene: TRBJ2-1; clone size: NA; D gene: TRBD2; V gene: TRBV5-1; CDR3 DNA: TGCGCCAGCAGCTTGGTAATAGCGGGAGGGCCTAGAAATGAGCAGTTCTTC; CDR3 protein: CASSLVIAGGPRNEQFF
J gene: TRBJ2-1; clone size: once; D gene: TRBD2; V gene: TRBV4-1; CDR3 DNA: TGCGCCAGCAGCCAAGTTCTTGCTCGGACTAGCGGACCCTTGGCGAGGAATGAGCAGTTCTTC; CDR3 protein: CASSQVLARTSGPLARNEQFF
J gene: TRBJ1-1; clone size: NA; D gene: TRBD1; V gene: TRBV28; CDR3 DNA: TGTGCCAGCAGTTGGGACCGGGACAGTGAGAACACTGAAGCTTTCTTT; CDR3 protein: CASSWDRDSENTEAFF
J gene: TRBJ2-2; clone size: NA; D gene: TRBD1; V gene: TRBV5-1; CDR3 DNA: TGCGCCAGCAGCTTGGCAGGGGGCGCGAACACCGGGGAGCTGTTTTTT; CDR3 protein: CASSLAGGANTGELFF
J gene: TRBJ1-2; clone size: NA; D gene: NA; V gene: TRBV6-5; CDR3 DNA: TGTGCCAGCAGTCAAATGGACAGCCCTGGGAATGGCTACACCTTC; CDR3 protein: CASSQMDSPGNGYTF
J gene: TRBJ2-3; clone size: NA; D gene: TRBD2; V gene: TRBV7-2; CDR3 DNA: TGTGCCAGCAGCCCTGGACTAGGCGCTGATACGCAGTATTTT; CDR3 protein: CASSPGLGADTQYF
J gene: TRBJ1-1; clone size: once; D gene: TRBD1; V gene: TRBV7-8; CDR3 DNA: TGTGCCAGCAGCTCCGACAGGGGATCGAACACTGAAGCTTTCTTT; CDR3 protein: CASSSDRGSNTEAFF
J gene: TRBJ2-3; clone size: NA; D gene: TRBD2; V gene: TRBV12-5; CDR3 DNA: TGTGCTAGTGGTTTGGTACTTTGGCGAGCGGGAGAAACAGATACGCAGTATTTT; CDR3 protein: CASGLVLWRAGETDTQYF
J gene: TRBJ2-1; clone size: NA; D gene: NA; V gene: TRBV20-1; CDR3 DNA: TGCAGTGCTACCATCAACAATGAGCAGTTCTTC; CDR3 protein: CSATINNEQFF
J gene: TRBJ1-2; clone size: NA; D gene: TRBD1; V gene: TRBV27; CDR3 DNA: TGTGCCAGCAGTTCAGACAGGGGATCGGCGCTTGGCTACACCTTC; CDR3 protein: CASSSDRGSALGYTF
J gene: TRBJ1-5; clone size: NA; D gene: NA; V gene: TRBV18; CDR3 DNA: TGTGCCAGCGGATCGGGGTTAGACCAGCCCCAGCATTTT; CDR3 protein: CASGSGLDQPQHF
J gene: TRBJ2-1; clone size: NA; D gene: TRBD2; V gene: TRBV5-1; CDR3 DNA: TGCGCCAGCAGCCTACTAGCGGGGTCCTACAATGAGCAGTTCTTC; CDR3 protein: CASSLLAGSYNEQFF
J gene: TRBJ2-5; clone size: NA; D gene: NA; V gene: TRBV7-7; CDR3 DNA: TGTGCCAGCAGCCACCCCCCCGGTGAAGAGACCCAGTACTTC; CDR3 protein: CASSHPPGEETQYF
J gene: TRBJ2-7; clone size: NA; D gene: TRBD1; V gene: TRBV6-5; CDR3 DNA: TGTGCCAGCAGCGCAGGGGGATCCTACGAGCAGTACTTC; CDR3 protein: CASSAGGSYEQYF
J gene: TRBJ2-1; clone size: NA; D gene: NA; V gene: TRBV7-2; CDR3 DNA: TGTGCCAGCAGCTTAGACAGGGCGGGGCAGTTCTTC; CDR3 protein: CASSLDRAGQFF
J gene: TRBJ2-7; clone size: NA; D gene: NA; V gene: TRBV27; CDR3 DNA: TGTGCCAGCAGGGACTATAAATACGAGCAGTACTTC; CDR3 protein: CASRDYKYEQYF
J gene: TRBJ2-5; clone size: NA; D gene: NA; V gene: TRBV23-1; CDR3 DNA: TGCGCCAGCAGCCCCACCGGGTCGGCGGAGACCCAGTACTTC; CDR3 protein: CASSPTGSAETQYF
J gene: TRBJ1-1; clone size: NA; D gene: TRBD1; V gene: TRBV29-1; CDR3 DNA: TGCAGCGAGGGACAGGGGAACACTGAAGCTTTCTTT; CDR3 protein: CSEGQGNTEAFF